This T cell receptor (beta chain) stems from a study of shared clonotypes between healthy human individuals. Data came from immunoSEQ multiplex PCR; TCRdb stores just in-frame clones and leaves some out. The sample lists 2 million to 2.5 million clones; over 85% were seen once. The CDR3 loop spans 17 amino acids. Germline V lookup: CDR1 MNHNS, CDR2 SASEGT. Sequences were obtained from naive CD4+ T cells from PBMCs. The subset: CD45RA+ positively selected. The chain carries TRBV6-1 and TRBJ2-5; 10 bases line up with TRBD2. The J call may be incorrect, as the DNA end agrees better with TRBJ2-7. The source is a man between 18 and 35 years old in good health. Some clones in this sample may be carry-over from other donors' samples. The CDR3 sequence is CASSEGLAGSFSYEQYF. The CDR3, as DNA: TGTGCCAGCAGTGAAGGACTAGCGGGTTCCTTCTCCTACGAGCAGTACTTC.